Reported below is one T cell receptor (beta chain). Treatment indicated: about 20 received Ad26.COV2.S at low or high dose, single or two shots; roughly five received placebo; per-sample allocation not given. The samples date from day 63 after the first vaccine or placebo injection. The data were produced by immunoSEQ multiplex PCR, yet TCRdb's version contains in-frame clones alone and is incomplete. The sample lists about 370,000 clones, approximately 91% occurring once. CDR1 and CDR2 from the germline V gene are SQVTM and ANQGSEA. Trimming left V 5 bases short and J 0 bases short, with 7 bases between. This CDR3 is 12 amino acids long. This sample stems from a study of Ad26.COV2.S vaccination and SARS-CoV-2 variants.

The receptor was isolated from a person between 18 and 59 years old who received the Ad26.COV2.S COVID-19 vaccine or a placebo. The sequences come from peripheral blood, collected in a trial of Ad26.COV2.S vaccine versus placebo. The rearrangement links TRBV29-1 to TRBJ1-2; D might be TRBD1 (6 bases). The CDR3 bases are TGCAGCGTTACAGGGCCTAACTATGGCTACACCTTC. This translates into CSVTGPNYGYTF. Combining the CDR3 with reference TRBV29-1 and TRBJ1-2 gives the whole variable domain SAVISQKPSRDICQRGTSLTIQCQVDSQVTMMFWYRQQPGQSLTLIATANQGSEATYESGFVIDKFPISRPNLTFSTLTVSNMSPEDSSIYLCSVTGPNYGYTFGSGTRLTVV.